These 4 T cell receptor beta chains originate from one sample sequenced in a study of shared clonotypes between healthy human individuals. The assay was immunoSEQ multiplex PCR, and TCRdb's table has in-frame clones only and misses some. In the table there are roughly 300,000 clones, around 90% of which are singletons. Source material: memory CD8+ T cells sorted from blood. The subset here: CD45RO+ cells pooled with CCR7-negative TemRA cells. The source is a man aged 18 to 30 in good health.

This clone was seen only once. The J gene is TRBJ2-5, the V gene TRBV7-9; perhaps TRBD2 as D (5 bases). Germline-derived CDR1 and CDR2 are SEHNR and FQNEAQ (reference sequence). With 7 bases removed from V and 3 bases from J, the gap between germline ends came to 12 bases. The CDR3 is 13 residues long. CDR3 sequence (DNA): TGTGCCAGCATCCCCCCAGCGGAAGAGACCCAGTACTTC. Translated, it gives CASIPPAEETQYF.

This clone was seen more than once but under ten times. J is TRBJ2-7 and V is TRBV9; a weak D match, TRBD1 (5 bases). This CDR3 comprises 14 residues. CDR1 is SGDLS, CDR2 YYNGEE, per germline. The V and J ends lost 3 bases and 6 bases respectively, with 16 bases between them. CDR3 protein: CASSDDAGFREQYF. In DNA, the CDR3 is TGTGCCAGCAGCGATGACGCAGGGTTTCGCGAGCAGTACTTC.

The chain links TRBV15 to TRBJ2-3; 9 positions agree with TRBD2. V shed 7 bases and J 1 base; nucleotides not matched to a gene: 12. The CDR3 is made up of 17 amino acids. CDR1 LNHNV and CDR2 YYDKDF come from the germline V gene (reference sequence). The CDR3 region has the DNA TGTGCCACCATCCCGCGGGAGGGCCCTCGTGGCACAGATACGCAGTATTTT. It translates to CATIPREGPRGTDTQYF.

This clone was counted a few times. The chain uses TRBV5-5 and TRBJ1-5; TRBD1 matches 7 bases. Germline CDR1 is SGHKS and CDR2 is YYEKEE (reference sequence). The CDR3 consists of 14 residues. V lost 2 bases, J lost 4 bases, and 3 bases stayed unmatched. CDR3 coding DNA: TGTGCCAGCAGCTTCGGGACAGCAAATCAGCCCCAGCATTTT. Encoded protein: CASSFGTANQPQHF.